Sequencing of this TCR beta chain was carried out in a study of T cell repertoires in cytomegalovirus infection. Overall study: It was the public TCR beta signatures that indicated both CMV infection and matching HLA type. Study-level findings and limits: Summed frequency of public TCR beta families distinguished CMV carriers with the relevant HLA. HLA-C-restricted TCR beta clonotypes specific for CMV led the ex vivo response.

Germline V gene data show CDR1 as SQVTM and CDR2 as ANQGSEA. Trimming cost V 4 bases and J 5 bases, with 15 bases left between them. The CDR3 loop spans 14 amino acids. The sample holds a few counts of this clonotype. Its antigen is still unknown. TCRdb re-analysed the reads in MiXCR, keeping a single row per CDR3 protein. The data hold about 130,000 distinct CDR3 sequences, with around 30% observed a single time. This chain joins TRBV29-1 and TRBJ2-1; perhaps TRBD2 as D (6 bases). This sequence originates from a human donor in good health (CMV status not recorded). Some clones in this sample may be carry-over from other donors' samples. The source was CD8+ T cells from cultured PBMCs, collected from culture after CMV antigen stimulation. CDR3 loop: CSVGMWGLHNEQFF. The CDR3 nucleotides are TGCAGCGTTGGAATGTGGGGACTTCACAATGAGCAGTTCTTC.